Here is one T cell receptor beta chain with its context. Its specificity is unknown. This sample stems from a study of cytomegalovirus exposure and HLA in healthy donors. The CDR3 is 16 amino acids. The germline gives CDR1 SEHNR, CDR2 FQNEAQ (reference sequence). Trimming removed 6 bases at V and 4 bases at J, with 22 bases between. Findings and caveats of the study: Researchers left out some V segments, among them TRBV6-2 and TRBV6-3, as indistinguishable.

The primer mix had 60 Vbeta and 13 Jbeta primers. The data were produced by immunoSEQ multiplex PCR, yet TCRdb's version contains in-frame clones alone and is incomplete. The sample lists roughly 150,000 clones, over 70% occurring once. The source material was PBMCs. This receptor was identified in a man in his forties or fifties in good health and CMV-seronegative. This chain joins TRBV7-9 and TRBJ2-7; weak D call: TRBD1 (7 bases). CDR3 amino acids: CASRPLTGYGGYEQYF. The CDR3 bases are TGTGCCAGCAGACCCCTGACAGGGTACGGGGGTTACGAGCAGTACTTC.